These 7 T cell receptor beta chains originate from one sample sequenced in a study of T cell changes during pregnancy in multiple sclerosis (dated by TCRdb to about 2019). Receptor libraries were prepared by the immunoSEQ multiplex PCR assay. TCRdb retrieved this table from immuneACCESS and kept in-frame rearrangements only. Not all clones are present; in checked studies, unresolved V genes account for under half, and no reason is known for the remainder. The sample records over 60,000 clones, roughly 91% of which are singletons. The ten largest clones add up to 0.7% of the sample. The starting material was peripheral blood, obtained in the third trimester of pregnancy. The source is a female donor in good health, enrolled as a control in a pregnancy study.

The genes are TRBV5-1 and TRBJ1-3, with 8 bases fitting TRBD1. The trim removed 0 bases at V and 8 bases at J, leaving 7 bases unmatched. CDR1 SGHRS and CDR2 YFSETQ come from the germline V gene. This CDR3 spans 15 amino acids. In DNA, the CDR3 is TGCGCCAGCAGCTTGGATACCGGGACAGGAGACACCATATATTTT. Translated: CASSLDTGTGDTIYF.

This chain joins TRBV10-1 and TRBJ2-2, with TRBD2 matching 9 bases. Germline CDR1 reads WNHNN; CDR2 reads SYGVQD (reference sequence). This CDR3 has 14 amino acids. The V gene end was trimmed by 5 bases and the J gene end by 6 bases; junction bases not matched to a gene: 4. The CDR3 DNA follows: TGCGCCAGCAGTCGGACTAGCGAGGCCGGGGAGCTGTTTTTT. Translating gives CASSRTSEAGELFF.

The chain recombines TRBV28 with TRBJ2-1; 10 positions agree with TRBD2. The CDR3 totals 15 residues. With V trimmed by 7 bases and J by 6 bases, 9 bases remained unmatched. Germline loops: CDR1 MDHEN, CDR2 SYDVKM. The chain's CDR3 is CASILTSGVINEQFF. The CDR3 region has the DNA TGTGCCAGCATCCTAACTAGCGGGGTGATCAATGAGCAGTTCTTC.

The chain recombines TRBV19 with TRBJ1-5; D call uncertain. The CDR3 covers 14 residues. Germline V gene lookup returns CDR1 LNHDA and CDR2 SQIVND (reference sequence). V was clipped by 10 bases and J by 0 bases, with 13 bases between them. CDR3 DNA: TGTGCCACCTTGCCGAGAAATAGCAATCAGCCCCAGCATTTT. It yields the protein CATLPRNSNQPQHF.

DNA of the CDR3: TGTGCCAGCAGGTTCACTAGCGGGGGAACCGGGGAGCTGTTTTTT. This translates into CASRFTSGGTGELFF. The V call is TRBV25-1, the J call TRBJ2-2; TRBD2 agrees at 11 bases. CDR1 is MGHDK and CDR2 is SYGVNS in the germline V gene. The junction had 5 bases not matched to a gene; V was cut back by 6 bases and J by 5 bases. There are 15 residues in the CDR3.

The chain joins TRBV19 to TRBJ2-1, with TRBD2 matching 11 bases. There are 17 residues in the CDR3. V shed 3 bases and J 8 bases; nucleotides not matched to a gene: 12. Germline assignment: CDR1 LNHDA and CDR2 SQIVND (reference sequence). The CDR3: CASSIKLGLAGRDEQFF. The CDR3 nucleotides read TGTGCCAGTAGTATCAAGCTCGGACTAGCGGGTAGGGATGAGCAGTTCTTC.

V usage is TRBV27 and J usage is TRBJ1-6; D possibly corresponds to TRBD1 (6 bases). This CDR3 region has 15 residues. V was clipped by 4 bases and J by 5 bases, with 12 bases between them. Germline values: CDR1 MNHEY, CDR2 SMNVEV (reference sequence). Written as DNA, the CDR3 is TGTGCCAGCAGTTATCAGGGGTGGGATAATTCACCCCTCCACTTT. Amino acid sequence: CASSYQGWDNSPLHF.